This T cell receptor beta chain appears in the sequencing data of a study of long-term antiretroviral therapy in people with HIV. As concerns this clone: Its antigen remains unknown.

Sequencing relied on immunoSEQ assay v3.0, run at survey level. Sequencing used immunoSEQ multiplex PCR; TCRdb keeps in-frame clones, though not all of them. The top ten clones hold under 4% of a sample with about 21,000 clones, approximately 90% of them seen once. Study-wide results and caveats: Control repertoires displayed wider CDR3 length ranges than the HIV repertoires. Blood dates from the mid-2000s to the late 2010s, possibly under older ART regimens. In samples taken after ART, diversity increased but remained below transplant donor control levels.

Trimming pared 4 bases from V and 7 bases from J, leaving 12 bases between. The CDR3 is made up of 13 amino acids. CDR1 SGHRS and CDR2 YFSETQ come from the germline V gene. The genes are TRBV5-1 and TRBJ2-1; D may be TRBD1 or TRBD2 (6 bases each). The sample consisted of unsorted PBMCs, taken 2.3 years after starting antiretroviral therapy. This sequence originates from a man in his fifties or sixties with HIV. The CDR3 spells CASSDRGRNEQFF. In DNA form, the CDR3 reads TGCGCCAGCAGCGACCGGGGGCGGAATGAGCAGTTCTTC.